A selection of T cell receptor beta chains follows, all from one sample in a study of blood T cell repertoires in COVID-19. The assay was immunoSEQ multiplex PCR, and TCRdb's table has in-frame clones only and misses some. The sample has about 140,000 clones, 60% to 85% seen once. Source material: peripheral blood. The receptors originated from a man aged 45-65 years with acute or convalescent COVID-19. CDR3s leave out the opening cysteine and the closing phenylalanine or tryptophan. Clone sizes are given selectively: once, few, many, or a class where the clone is expanded.

CDR3 | length | V | size | J
ASSLGRQAYTGELF | 14 | TRBV7-9 | many | TRBJ2-2
ASSHRVSTDTQY | 12 | TRBV4-1 | NA | TRBJ2-3
ASSQGQGISYNEQF | 14 | TRBV5-4 | NA | TRBJ2-1
ASSFQPGQGYNSPLH | 15 | TRBV5-1 | NA | TRBJ1-6
ASSPQGRVYNSPLH | 14 | TRBV27 | once | TRBJ1-6
ASRGLATAKNIQY | 13 | TRBV27 | NA | TRBJ2-4
ASTASNQPQH | 10 | TRBV6-5 | NA | TRBJ1-5
ASSLFTDIRYGYT | 13 | TRBV27 | many | TRBJ1-2
AWSRTGKPNYGYT | 13 | TRBV30 | NA | TRBJ1-2
ASNGLSTNQPQH | 12 | TRBV6-5 | NA | TRBJ1-5
ASSPTGQTSSGNTIY | 15 | TRBV5-5 | NA | TRBJ1-3
ASMTGSNEKLF | 11 | TRBV2 | NA | TRBJ1-4
ASSLRMGQGNNEQF | 14 | TRBV11-3 | once | TRBJ2-1
ATSRERAGFSNQPQH | 15 | TRBV15 | NA | TRBJ1-5
ASSLSGTGAGELF | 13 | TRBV5-1 | NA | TRBJ2-2
ASSLLGTQQETQY | 13 | TRBV7-6 | NA | TRBJ2-5
ASRDRGSYEQY | 11 | TRBV27 | NA | TRBJ2-7
ASSLSGGVTEAF | 12 | TRBV27 | NA | TRBJ1-1
ASSYDLTQGAGGNQPQH | 17 | TRBV6-2/TRBV6-3 | NA | TRBJ1-5
ASSTRTGEYGYT | 12 | TRBV7-9 | NA | TRBJ1-2
ASSLGWGEKLF | 11 | TRBV7-2 | NA | TRBJ1-4
ASSLSGGPLETQY | 13 | TRBV5-6 | NA | TRBJ2-5
ASSRPAGGVLNTEAF | 15 | TRBV23-1 | NA | TRBJ1-1
ASSEAWDKDYGYT | 13 | TRBV6-1 | NA | TRBJ1-2
ASSTPVFSYGYT | 12 | TRBV19 | few | TRBJ1-2
ASQDRWNTGELF | 12 | TRBV7-6 | NA | TRBJ2-2
ASSYRGGYT | 9 | TRBV12-3/TRBV12-4 | NA | TRBJ1-2
ASSLRGQGGLGYGYT | 15 | TRBV27 | once | TRBJ1-2
ASSLVSGTNTEAF | 13 | TRBV5-1 | NA | TRBJ1-1
ASSSQTGTIMDTQY | 14 | TRBV6-5 | NA | TRBJ2-3
ASSLVGDNSPLH | 12 | TRBV7-8 | NA | TRBJ1-6
SVLQGANEKLF | 11 | TRBV29-1 | few | TRBJ1-4
ATGGGLLNTGELF | 13 | TRBV24-1 | NA | TRBJ2-2
ASSKSTGNDGYT | 12 | TRBV6-5 | NA | TRBJ1-2
ASSAENLHTDTQY | 13 | TRBV2 | NA | TRBJ2-3
ASSDRVRSNQPQH | 13 | TRBV19 | few | TRBJ1-5
ASSHKNTEAF | 10 | TRBV3-1/TRBV3-2 | NA | TRBJ1-1
ASSLARQETQY | 11 | TRBV12-3/TRBV12-4 | NA | TRBJ2-5
ASSFAGGGYT | 10 | TRBV27 | NA | TRBJ1-2
ARSLYGGVSPLH | 12 | TRBV5-3 | NA | TRBJ1-6
ASTDRGTGNTIY | 12 | TRBV3-1/TRBV3-2 | NA | TRBJ1-3
ASSQTDSSGNTIY | 13 | TRBV3-1/TRBV3-2 | NA | TRBJ1-3
ASSVATGVSTDTQY | 14 | TRBV9 | once | TRBJ2-3
ASSWGGTGRYGYT | 13 | TRBV5-6 | NA | TRBJ1-2
ASSPRTGQNTEAF | 13 | TRBV7-6 | NA | TRBJ1-1
ASSSPSGGAYGNEQF | 15 | TRBV27 | NA | TRBJ2-1
ASSAGTVINEQF | 12 | TRBV10-1 | NA | TRBJ2-1
ASSPGTGSNTIY | 12 | TRBV5-1 | NA | TRBJ1-3
ASSLARLSTDTQY | 13 | TRBV7-8 | NA | TRBJ2-3
ASSSRGLGEKTQY | 13 | TRBV19 | NA | TRBJ2-5
ASSTGRSNTEAF | 12 | TRBV6-6 | NA | TRBJ1-1
ASSVGQGAPY | 10 | TRBV2 | NA | TRBJ2-7
ASSIQGANYGYT | 12 | TRBV19 | NA | TRBJ1-2
ASRDAGGRELF | 11 | TRBV6-5 | NA | TRBJ2-2
ASSLFGSNEKLF | 12 | TRBV5-1 | few | TRBJ1-4
ASSPRRDRDFDEQF | 14 | TRBV11-2 | NA | TRBJ2-1